This is a list of T cell receptor beta chains from one sample in a study of cytomegalovirus exposure and HLA in healthy donors. TCRdb's table, derived via immunoSEQ multiplex PCR, lists solely in-frame clones and lacks some. In the table there are about 200,000 clones, around 80% of which are singletons. Sequenced: PBMCs. All receptors come from a woman aged 30 to 39 in good health and CMV-seropositive. Both conserved end residues are part of each CDR3. A D gene is named only where the DNA matches it firmly. Size values are once, few and many counts, or a class for expanded clones, and some rows have none.

v_gene	abundance	j_gene	d_gene	CDR3aa	CDR3nt
TRBV4-3	few	TRBJ1-4	TRBD1	CASSQEVSGTVQKLFF	TGCGCCAGCAGCCAAGAAGTTTCGGGGACAGTGCAAAAACTGTTTTTT
TRBV15	once	TRBJ2-4	-	CATSRDVTGWDIQYF	TGTGCCACCAGCAGAGATGTTACAGGGTGGGACATTCAGTACTTC
TRBV5-1	-	TRBJ2-2	-	CASSLALANTGELFF	TGCGCCAGCAGCTTGGCACTAGCGAACACCGGGGAGCTGTTTTTT
TRBV27	-	TRBJ2-7	TRBD2	CASSFRGRAGEQYF	TGTGCCAGCAGTTTCCGCGGGAGGGCGGGCGAGCAGTACTTC
TRBV7-2	-	TRBJ2-2	-	CASSSTNPRDTGELFF	TGTGCCAGCAGCTCTACCAATCCCCGGGACACCGGGGAGCTGTTTTTT
TRBV4-3	-	TRBJ2-7	-	CASSQAHGTSSYEQYF	TGCGCCAGCAGCCAGGCCCATGGCACAAGCTCCTACGAGCAGTACTTC
TRBV6-5	-	TRBJ2-5	-	CASSRAVRRQETQYF	TGTGCCAGCAGTAGAGCGGTCCGACGTCAAGAGACCCAGTACTTC
TRBV7-2	-	TRBJ1-1	TRBD1	CASSFGQGASEAFF	TGTGCCAGCAGCTTCGGTCAGGGGGCGTCTGAAGCTTTCTTT
TRBV9	-	TRBJ2-2	-	CASGGPNTGELFF	TGTGCCAGCGGGGGCCCGAACACCGGGGAGCTGTTTTTT
TRBV4-1	-	TRBJ2-7	TRBD2	CASSRVNSPPITGGRNEQYF	TGCGCCAGCAGCCGCGTGAACTCCCCCCCCATAACGGGAGGGCGGAACGAGCAGTACTTC
TRBV5-1	few	TRBJ1-1	TRBD1	CASSDYRGNTEAFF	TGCGCCAGCAGCGATTACAGGGGGAACACTGAAGCTTTCTTT
TRBV2	few	TRBJ1-1	-	CASSERRSPEAFF	TGTGCCAGCAGTGAAAGGAGATCCCCTGAAGCTTTCTTT
TRBV18	-	TRBJ1-2	-	CASSPRVPEANYGYTF	TGTGCCAGCTCACCACGAGTTCCTGAAGCGAACTATGGCTACACCTTC
TRBV4-2	few	TRBJ2-7	-	CASSQSDSVIYEQYF	TGTGCCAGCAGCCAATCGGACAGCGTGATCTACGAGCAGTACTTC
TRBV5-1	-	TRBJ1-1	TRBD1	CASSLEAGGTEAFF	TGCGCCAGCAGCTTGGAGGCAGGGGGGACTGAAGCTTTCTTT
TRBV10-3	few	TRBJ1-2	TRBD1	CAISESKGAVYGYTF	TGTGCCATCAGTGAGTCGAAGGGGGCTGTGTATGGCTACACCTTC
TRBV5-6	-	TRBJ2-1	-	CASSFSRGAGDNEQFF	TGTGCCAGCAGCTTTTCGCGAGGGGCAGGGGACAATGAGCAGTTCTTC
TRBV5-1	-	TRBJ2-2	-	CASSVSGGIDTGELFF	TGCGCCAGCAGCGTTAGCGGAGGAATAGACACCGGGGAGCTGTTTTTT
TRBV7-2	-	TRBJ2-7	TRBD1	CASSLGGRGRYEQYF	TGTGCCAGCAGCTTAGGGGGCAGGGGGCGATACGAGCAGTACTTC
TRBV6-1	-	TRBJ2-1	TRBD2	CASKLSGGAYNEQFF	TGTGCCAGCAAGCTTAGCGGGGGCGCCTACAATGAGCAGTTCTTC
TRBV7-6	-	TRBJ2-3	-	CASSLSRTDTQYF	TGTGCCAGCAGCTTATCTCGCACAGATACGCAGTATTTT
TRBV29-1	-	TRBJ2-7	-	CSVEVGIGYEQYF	TGCAGCGTTGAGGTCGGGATTGGCTACGAGCAGTACTTC
TRBV5-1	-	TRBJ2-7	-	CASSLSRDTSYEQYF	TGCGCCAGCAGCCTGAGCAGGGATACCTCCTACGAGCAGTACTTC
TRBV18	-	TRBJ2-5	TRBD2	CASSPRGGGPWETQYF	TGTGCCAGCTCCCCAAGAGGCGGGGGGCCGTGGGAGACCCAGTACTTC
TRBV15	few	TRBJ2-7	-	CATSRDRAGAREQYF	TGTGCCACCAGCAGAGATCGGGCGGGGGCCCGCGAGCAGTACTTC
TRBV7-9	-	TRBJ2-5	-	CASSFSGTQETQYF	TGTGCCAGCAGCTTCTCGGGTACCCAAGAGACCCAGTACTTC
TRBV5-6	-	TRBJ1-1	-	CASSLVGGNTEAFF	TGTGCCAGCAGCTTGGTCGGGGGGAACACTGAAGCTTTCTTT
TRBV5-1	-	TRBJ1-2	-	CASSLDLLSYGYTF	TGCGCCAGCAGCTTGGATTTACTCTCTTATGGCTACACCTTC
TRBV14	few	TRBJ2-3	-	CASSHFVSDTQYF	TGTGCCAGCAGCCACTTCGTCTCAGATACGCAGTATTTT
TRBV5-6	-	TRBJ2-2	TRBD1	CASSPGTGDPGELFF	TGTGCCAGCAGCCCCGGGACAGGGGATCCCGGGGAGCTGTTTTTT
TRBV18	-	TRBJ2-7	-	CASSPGTYYEQYF	TGTGCCAGCTCACCCGGGACTTACTACGAGCAGTACTTC
TRBV19	-	TRBJ1-6	-	CASNTDYSPLHF	TGTGCCAGTAACACAGATTATTCACCCCTCCACTTT
TRBV6-5	-	TRBJ2-3	-	CASSYSGGGETDTQYF	TGTGCCAGCAGTTACTCGGGAGGCGGCGAAACAGATACGCAGTATTTT
TRBV2	-	TRBJ2-3	TRBD1	CASRREGGTGPLYTQYF	TGTGCCAGCCGACGAGAGGGAGGGACAGGGCCTCTGTATACGCAGTATTTT
TRBV6-1	-	TRBJ2-7	-	CASSPGTIVYEQYF	TGTGCCAGCAGCCCCGGGACAATCGTCTACGAGCAGTACTTC
TRBV5-4	few	TRBJ2-1	TRBD2	CASRYGTSGRGEQFF	TGTGCCAGCAGGTACGGGACTAGCGGGAGGGGTGAGCAGTTCTTC
TRBV6-1	-	TRBJ1-2	TRBD1	CASSNRDRGHRGYTF	TGTGCCAGCAGTAACCGGGACAGGGGGCATCGGGGCTACACCTTC
TRBV5-4	few	TRBJ1-2	TRBD1	CASSLEGQEYGYTF	TGTGCCAGCAGCTTGGAGGGACAGGAGTATGGCTACACCTTC
TRBV14	-	TRBJ2-5	TRBD2	CASSQVRTSGGLQETQYF	TGTGCCAGCAGCCAAGTGCGGACTAGCGGGGGTCTCCAAGAGACCCAGTACTTC
TRBV27	-	TRBJ1-2	TRBD1	CASRTGKRPSETF	TGTGCCAGCAGGACAGGGAAACGCCCCAGTGAGACCTTC
TRBV6-1	-	TRBJ2-7	-	CASSGRIARSSEQYF	TGTGCCAGCAGTGGACGGATAGCGAGGAGTAGCGAGCAGTACTTC
TRBV5-4	-	TRBJ1-2	TRBD1	CASSDTGQGKPYGYTF	TGTGCCAGCAGCGATACGGGACAGGGGAAGCCTTATGGCTACACCTTC
TRBV7-2	-	TRBJ2-2	TRBD2	CASSLVAGGSGTGELFF	TGTGCCAGCAGCTTAGTCGCCGGGGGGTCAGGCACCGGGGAGCTGTTTTTT
TRBV19	-	TRBJ2-1	TRBD1	CASSADRDRASYNEQFF	TGTGCCAGTAGTGCGGACAGGGATAGGGCCTCCTACAATGAGCAGTTCTTC
TRBV2	-	TRBJ2-3	-	CASSVVADTQYF	TGTGCCAGCAGTGTTGTAGCAGATACGCAGTATTTT
TRBV2	-	TRBJ2-7	-	CASRAQGYSYEQYF	TGTGCCAGCAGAGCACAGGGATACTCCTACGAGCAGTACTTC
TRBV2	few	TRBJ2-5	-	CASSVREEETQYF	TGTGCCAGCAGTGTGAGGGAGGAGGAGACCCAGTACTTC
TRBV18	-	TRBJ2-7	TRBD1	CASSPRTGGSYEQYF	TGTGCCAGCTCGCCCCGGACAGGGGGCTCCTACGAGCAGTACTTC
TRBV25-1	-	TRBJ1-6	-	CASSDPRGVNSPLHF	TGTGCCAGCAGTGATCCCAGGGGAGTTAATTCACCCCTCCACTTT
TRBV5-1	-	TRBJ2-2	-	CASNSATGELFF	TGCGCCAGCAATTCAGCGACCGGGGAGCTGTTTTTT
TRBV7-8	-	TRBJ1-1	TRBD1	CASSSLGQGWTEAFF	TGTGCCAGCAGCTCGTTGGGACAGGGATGGACTGAAGCTTTCTTT
TRBV5-4	few	TRBJ1-1	TRBD1	CASSSTGGRNTEAFF	TGTGCCAGCAGCTCGACAGGGGGCAGGAACACTGAAGCTTTCTTT
TRBV4-3	once	TRBJ2-1	TRBD1	CASSQEIGTGTYNEQFF	TGCGCCAGCAGCCAAGAGATCGGGACAGGGACCTACAATGAGCAGTTCTTC